This T cell receptor (beta chain) originates from a study of neoadjuvant anti-PD-1 for oral cavity cancer. Study-level findings and limits: After neoadjuvant nivolumab, PBMC T cell clonality was significantly higher in non-responders than responders. With a few patients per group, TCR findings need larger cohorts.

Generated by immunoSEQ multiplex PCR, the TCRdb table keeps only in-frame clones and is missing some. The repertoire holds 30,000 to 40,000 clones, with around nine tenths as singletons. Remarks on this clone: Its matching antigen is unknown.

V gave up 4 bases and J gave up 1 base; unmatched junction bases: 2. CDR1 and CDR2 from the germline V gene are MNHEY and SMNVEV (reference sequence). This CDR3 is 14 amino acids long. The TCR comes from a person between 40 and 79 years old with oral cavity squamous cell carcinoma. V usage is TRBV27 and J usage is TRBJ1-1; the match to TRBD1 covers 8 bases. Here the sequenced sample was PBMCs, taken before nivolumab (anti-PD-1) treatment. CDR3 DNA: TGTGCCAGCAGTTCAGGACAGGGGAACACTGAAGCTTTCTTT. It is translated as CASSSGQGNTEAFF.